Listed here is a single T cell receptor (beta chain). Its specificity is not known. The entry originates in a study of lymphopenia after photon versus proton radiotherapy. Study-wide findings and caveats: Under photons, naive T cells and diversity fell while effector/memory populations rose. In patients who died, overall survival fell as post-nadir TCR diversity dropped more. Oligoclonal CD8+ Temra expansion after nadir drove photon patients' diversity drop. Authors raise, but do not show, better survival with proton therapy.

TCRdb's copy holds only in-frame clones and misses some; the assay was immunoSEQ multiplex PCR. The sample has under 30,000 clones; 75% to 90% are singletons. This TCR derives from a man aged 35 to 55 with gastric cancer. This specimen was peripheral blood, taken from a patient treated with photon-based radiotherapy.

This chain's CDR3 is CASSPPGGRLLGELFF. As DNA, the CDR3 is TGTGCCAGCAGCCCCCCAGGAGGCAGGCTGCTCGGGGAGCTGTTTTTT. The chain carries TRBV7-2 and TRBJ2-2; D is perhaps TRBD2 (5 bases). Germline CDR1 SGHTA, CDR2 FQGNSA. There are 16 residues in the CDR3. V was clipped by 5 bases and J by 7 bases, with 20 bases between them.